This T cell receptor beta chain is drawn from a study of control samples from healthy donors and cancer patients. The CDR3 sequence is 15 residues long. Trimming took 8 bases from V and 1 from J, leaving 12 bases between them. The germline V gene encodes CDR1 LNHDA and CDR2 SQIVND (reference sequence). The assay was immunoSEQ multiplex PCR, and TCRdb's table has in-frame clones only and misses some. This sample has about 160,000 clones, with 96% found just once. This TCR was sampled from a woman between 25 and 40 years old in good health. This sequence joins TRBV19 and TRBJ1-6; D ambiguous. The sequenced material came from blood. The CDR3 loop is CASGPGGSYNSPLHF. The CDR3, as DNA: TGTGCCAGTGGGCCGGGTGGTTCCTATAATTCACCCCTCCACTTT.